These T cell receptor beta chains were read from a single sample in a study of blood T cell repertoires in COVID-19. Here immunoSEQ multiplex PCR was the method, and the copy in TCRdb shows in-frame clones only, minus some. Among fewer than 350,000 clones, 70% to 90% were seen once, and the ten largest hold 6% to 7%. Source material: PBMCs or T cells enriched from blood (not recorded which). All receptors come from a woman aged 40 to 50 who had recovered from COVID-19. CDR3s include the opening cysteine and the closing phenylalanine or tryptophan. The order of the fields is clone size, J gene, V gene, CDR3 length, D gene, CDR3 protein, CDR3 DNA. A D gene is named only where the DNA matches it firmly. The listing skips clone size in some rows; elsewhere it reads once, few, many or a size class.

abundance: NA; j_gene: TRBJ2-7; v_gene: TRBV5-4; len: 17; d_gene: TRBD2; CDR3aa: CASSTGLAGGTLYEQYF; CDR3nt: TGTGCCAGCAGCACCGGACTAGCGGGAGGCACACTCTACGAGCAGTACTTC
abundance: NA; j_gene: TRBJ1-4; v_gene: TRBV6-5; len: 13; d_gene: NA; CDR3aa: CASSLQGNEKLFF; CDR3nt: TGTGCCAGCTCCCTTCAGGGCAATGAAAAACTGTTTTTT
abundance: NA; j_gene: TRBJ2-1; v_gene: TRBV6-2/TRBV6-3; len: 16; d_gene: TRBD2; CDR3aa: CASSYSGTSGKLEQFF; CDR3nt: TGTGCCAGCAGTTACTCGGGGACTAGCGGGAAACTTGAGCAGTTCTTC
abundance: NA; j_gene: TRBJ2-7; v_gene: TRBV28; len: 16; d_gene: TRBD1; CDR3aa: CASRTGGRGPFYEQYF; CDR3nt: TGTGCCAGCAGAACAGGGGGAAGGGGGCCCTTCTACGAGCAGTACTTC
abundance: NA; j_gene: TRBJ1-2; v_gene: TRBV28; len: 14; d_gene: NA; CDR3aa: CASSSGGRTSGYTF; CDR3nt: TGTGCCAGCAGTTCAGGAGGGAGGACGAGTGGCTACACCTTC
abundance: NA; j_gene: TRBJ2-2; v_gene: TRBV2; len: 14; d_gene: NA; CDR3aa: CASRSSGYTGELFF; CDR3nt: TGTGCCAGCAGGTCAAGCGGATACACCGGGGAGCTGTTTTTT
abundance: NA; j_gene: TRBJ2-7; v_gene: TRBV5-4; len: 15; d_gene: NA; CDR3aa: CASSPRAPGTYEQYF; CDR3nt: TGTGCCAGCAGCCCGAGGGCTCCGGGGACCTACGAGCAGTACTTC
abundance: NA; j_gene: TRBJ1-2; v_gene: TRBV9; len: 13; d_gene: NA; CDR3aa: CASSTQGGDGYTF; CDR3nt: TGTGCCAGCAGCACACAGGGTGGGGATGGCTACACCTTC
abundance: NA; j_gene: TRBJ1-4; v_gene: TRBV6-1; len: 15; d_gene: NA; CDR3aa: CASSEISRSEEKLFF; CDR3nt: TGTGCCAGCAGTGAAATCTCCCGCAGTGAAGAAAAACTGTTTTTT
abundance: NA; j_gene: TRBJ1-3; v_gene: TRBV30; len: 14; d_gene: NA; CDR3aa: CAWRGEGAGNTIYF; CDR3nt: TGTGCCTGGAGAGGGGAGGGGGCTGGAAACACCATATATTTT
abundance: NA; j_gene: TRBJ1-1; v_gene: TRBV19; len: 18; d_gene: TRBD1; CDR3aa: CASSSEGGFWGPNTEAFF; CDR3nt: TGTGCCAGTAGTAGTGAAGGGGGCTTCTGGGGTCCGAACACTGAAGCTTTCTTT
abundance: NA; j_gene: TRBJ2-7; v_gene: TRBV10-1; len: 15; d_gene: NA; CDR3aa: CASSESVRGAYEQYF; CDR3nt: TGCGCCAGCAGTGAGTCGGTCAGGGGGGCCTACGAGCAGTACTTC
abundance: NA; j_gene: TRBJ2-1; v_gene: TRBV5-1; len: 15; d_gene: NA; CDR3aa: CASSKDSQSDNEQFF; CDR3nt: TGCGCCAGCAGCAAAGACAGCCAAAGTGACAATGAGCAGTTCTTC
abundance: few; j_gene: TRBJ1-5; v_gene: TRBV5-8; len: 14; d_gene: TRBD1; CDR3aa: CASSFFQGDQPQHF; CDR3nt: TGTGCCAGCAGCTTCTTCCAGGGGGATCAGCCCCAGCATTTT
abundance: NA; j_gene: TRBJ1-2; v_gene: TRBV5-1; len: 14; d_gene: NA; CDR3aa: CASSLAGGTRGYTF; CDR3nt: TGCGCCAGCAGCTTGGCTGGGGGGACTAGGGGCTACACCTTC
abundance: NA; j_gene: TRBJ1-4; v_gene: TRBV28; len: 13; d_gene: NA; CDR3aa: CASSQRAEEKLFF; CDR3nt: TGTGCCAGCAGTCAGAGGGCTGAGGAAAAACTGTTTTTT
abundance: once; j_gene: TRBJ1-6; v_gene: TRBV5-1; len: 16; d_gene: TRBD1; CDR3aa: CASSQQGWTYNSPLHF; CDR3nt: TGCGCCAGCAGCCAACAGGGGTGGACCTATAATTCACCCCTCCACTTT
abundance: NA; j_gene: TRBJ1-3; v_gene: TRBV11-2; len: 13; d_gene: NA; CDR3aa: CASSPTTGNTIYF; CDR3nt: TGTGCCAGCAGCCCGACGACAGGAAACACCATATATTTT
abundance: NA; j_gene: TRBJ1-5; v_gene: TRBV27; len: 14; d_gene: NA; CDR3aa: CASSLREGNQPQHF; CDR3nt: TGTGCCAGCAGTTTACGGGAGGGCAATCAGCCCCAGCATTTT
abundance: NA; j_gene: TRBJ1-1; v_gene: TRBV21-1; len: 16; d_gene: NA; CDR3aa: CASLETRQGNNTEAFF; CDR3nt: TGTGCCAGCTTGGAGACCAGACAGGGGAATAACACTGAAGCTTTCTTT
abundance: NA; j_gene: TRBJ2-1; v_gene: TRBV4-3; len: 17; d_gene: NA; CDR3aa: CASSQLDRQVGKNEQFF; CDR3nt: TGCGCCAGCAGCCAATTGGATCGGCAGGTCGGTAAAAATGAGCAGTTCTTC
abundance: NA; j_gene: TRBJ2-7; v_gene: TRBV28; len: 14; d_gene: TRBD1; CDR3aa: CASSLLGQPYEQYF; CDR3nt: TGTGCCAGCAGTTTATTGGGACAGCCTTACGAGCAGTACTTC
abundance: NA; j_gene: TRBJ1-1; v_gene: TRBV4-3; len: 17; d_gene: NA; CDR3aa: CASSQDSGGPRSSEAFF; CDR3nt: TGCGCCAGCAGCCAAGATTCGGGGGGGCCGAGGTCGTCTGAAGCTTTCTTT
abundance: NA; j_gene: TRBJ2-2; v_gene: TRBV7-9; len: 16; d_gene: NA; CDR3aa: CASSLLESQNTGELFF; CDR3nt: TGTGCCAGCAGCTTACTAGAGAGCCAGAACACCGGGGAGCTGTTTTTT
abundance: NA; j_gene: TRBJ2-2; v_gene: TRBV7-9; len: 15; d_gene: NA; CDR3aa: CASSLTGANTGELFF; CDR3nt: TGTGCCAGCAGCTTAACAGGAGCGAACACCGGGGAGCTGTTTTTT
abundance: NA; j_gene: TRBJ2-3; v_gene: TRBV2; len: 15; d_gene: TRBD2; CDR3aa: CASSDESGGLDTQYF; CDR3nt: TGTGCCAGCAGTGACGAAAGCGGGGGATTGGATACGCAGTATTTT
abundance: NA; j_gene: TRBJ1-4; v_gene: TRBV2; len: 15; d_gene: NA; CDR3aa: CASSGQQGINEKLFF; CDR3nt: TGTGCCAGCAGTGGGCAACAGGGAATTAATGAAAAACTGTTTTTT
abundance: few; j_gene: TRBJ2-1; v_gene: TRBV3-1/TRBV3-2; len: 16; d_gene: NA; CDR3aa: CASSRGSGGSYNEQFF; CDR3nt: TGTGCCAGCAGCCGGGGCTCTGGCGGTTCCTACAATGAGCAGTTCTTC
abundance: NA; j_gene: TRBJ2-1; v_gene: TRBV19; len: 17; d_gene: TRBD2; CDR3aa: CASSIDAGLAGDNEQFF; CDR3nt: TGTGCCAGTAGTATAGATGCTGGACTAGCGGGAGACAATGAGCAGTTCTTC
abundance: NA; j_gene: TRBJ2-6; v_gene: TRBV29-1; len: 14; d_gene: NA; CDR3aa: CSVGQYSGANVLTF; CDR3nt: TGCAGCGTGGGACAATACTCTGGGGCCAACGTCCTGACTTTC
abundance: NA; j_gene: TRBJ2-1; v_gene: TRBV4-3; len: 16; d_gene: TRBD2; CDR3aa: CASSQAGTRTYNEQFF; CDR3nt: TGCGCCAGCAGCCAGGCCGGGACTAGAACATACAATGAGCAGTTCTTC
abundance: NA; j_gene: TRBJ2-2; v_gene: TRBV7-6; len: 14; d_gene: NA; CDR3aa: CASSSGPGTGELFF; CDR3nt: TGTGCCAGCAGCTCAGGGCCGGGCACCGGGGAGCTGTTTTTT
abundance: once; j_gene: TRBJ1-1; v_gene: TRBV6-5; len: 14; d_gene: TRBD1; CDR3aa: CASRVGTGNTEAFF; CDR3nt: TGTGCCAGCAGGGTCGGGACAGGGAACACTGAAGCTTTCTTT
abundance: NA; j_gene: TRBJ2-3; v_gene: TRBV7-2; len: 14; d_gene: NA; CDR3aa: CTSSLGGPTDTQYF; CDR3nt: TGTACCAGCAGCCTGGGGGGACCCACAGATACGCAGTATTTT
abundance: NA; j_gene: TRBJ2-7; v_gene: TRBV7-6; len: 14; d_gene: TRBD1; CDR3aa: CASSPDRGRFEQYF; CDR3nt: TGTGCCAGCAGCCCCGACAGGGGGCGGTTTGAGCAGTACTTC
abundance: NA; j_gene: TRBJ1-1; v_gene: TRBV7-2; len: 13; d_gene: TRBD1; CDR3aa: CASSLGGTAEAFF; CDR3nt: TGTGCCAGCAGCTTAGGGGGGACAGCTGAAGCTTTCTTT
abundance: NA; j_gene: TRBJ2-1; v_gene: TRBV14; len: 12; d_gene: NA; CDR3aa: CASTYGWGEQFF; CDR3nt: TGTGCCAGCACCTACGGCTGGGGCGAGCAGTTCTTC
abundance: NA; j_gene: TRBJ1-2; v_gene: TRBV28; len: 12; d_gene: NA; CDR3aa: CASSLVGGGYTF; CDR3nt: TGTGCCAGCAGTTTAGTGGGGGGTGGCTACACCTTC
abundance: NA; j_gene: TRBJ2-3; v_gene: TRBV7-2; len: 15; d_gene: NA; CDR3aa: CASSLVRESTDTQYF; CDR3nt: TGTGCCAGCAGCTTAGTCCGGGAAAGCACAGATACGCAGTATTTT
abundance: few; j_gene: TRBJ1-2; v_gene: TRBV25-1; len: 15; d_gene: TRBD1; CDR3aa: CASSEDRGPNYGYTF; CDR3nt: TGTGCCAGCAGTGAAGACAGGGGCCCTAACTATGGCTACACCTTC
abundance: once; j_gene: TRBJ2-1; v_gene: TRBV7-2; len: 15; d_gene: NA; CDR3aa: CASSLAESSYNEQFF; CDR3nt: TGTGCCAGCAGCTTAGCGGAGAGCTCCTACAATGAGCAGTTCTTC
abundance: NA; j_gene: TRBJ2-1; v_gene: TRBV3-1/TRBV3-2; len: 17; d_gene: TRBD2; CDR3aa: CASSRRRTSGYYNEQFF; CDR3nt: TGTGCCAGCAGCCGTAGACGGACTAGCGGCTACTACAATGAGCAGTTCTTC
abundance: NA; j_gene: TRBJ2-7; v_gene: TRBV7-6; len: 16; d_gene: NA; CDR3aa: CASSRAGYTSSYEQYF; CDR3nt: TGTGCCAGCAGCAGGGCGGGCTACACATCCTCCTACGAGCAGTACTTC
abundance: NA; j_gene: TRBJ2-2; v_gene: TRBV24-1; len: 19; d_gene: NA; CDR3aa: CATSDLFLVVAGGNGELFF; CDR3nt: TGTGCCACCAGTGATTTGTTTCTCGTGGTGGCAGGGGGGAACGGGGAGCTGTTTTTT
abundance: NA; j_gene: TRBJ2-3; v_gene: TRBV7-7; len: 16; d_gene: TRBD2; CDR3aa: CASSLGTSGMLDTQYF; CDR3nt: TGTGCTAGCAGCTTGGGGACTAGCGGGATGTTAGATACGCAGTATTTT
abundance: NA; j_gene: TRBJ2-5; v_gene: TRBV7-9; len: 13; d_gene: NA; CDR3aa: CASSFDPSEDQYF; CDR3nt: TGTGCCAGCAGCTTCGACCCCTCGGAGGACCAGTACTTC
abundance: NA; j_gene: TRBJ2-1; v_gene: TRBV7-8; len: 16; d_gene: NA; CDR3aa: CASSFILGGAYNEQFF; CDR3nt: TGTGCCAGCAGCTTTATTTTAGGCGGAGCCTACAATGAGCAGTTCTTC
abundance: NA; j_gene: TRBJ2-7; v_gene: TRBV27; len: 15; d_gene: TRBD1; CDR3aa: CASSNRQGGSYEQYF; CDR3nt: TGTGCCAGCTCAAACCGACAGGGTGGTTCCTACGAGCAGTACTTC